At least ten counts were recorded for the clone carrying this T cell receptor (beta chain). This CDR3 region has 15 residues. Germline V gene lookup returns CDR1 KGHDR and CDR2 SFDVKD. Between the trimmed V and J ends, which lost 1 base and 8 bases, there was a span of 16 bases. This entry is derived from a study of blood T cell repertoires in COVID-19. Study-level background: Sites across the United States, Italy and Spain contributed samples from acute and convalescent COVID-19. T cells, B-cell-depleted T cells, or PBMCs supplied cDNA or gDNA.

Authors' methods: It was from reference gene primer amplification that nucleated cell counts were estimated. Measured with immunoSEQ multiplex PCR; TCRdb has only the in-frame clones, and not every one. D and trimming were read from the DNA, whereas the V and J calls and clone size are those reported in that table. This table has a few hundred thousand clones, 80% appearing once. This sequence originates from a human donor in a cohort sampled during active COVID-19. The chain is built from TRBV24-1 and TRBJ1-2, with D possibly being TRBD1 (6 bases). Material for sequencing was peripheral blood. The CDR3 loop is CATSDFGGQDGGYTF. As DNA, the CDR3 is TGTGCCACCAGTGATTTTGGGGGACAAGACGGCGGCTACACCTTC.